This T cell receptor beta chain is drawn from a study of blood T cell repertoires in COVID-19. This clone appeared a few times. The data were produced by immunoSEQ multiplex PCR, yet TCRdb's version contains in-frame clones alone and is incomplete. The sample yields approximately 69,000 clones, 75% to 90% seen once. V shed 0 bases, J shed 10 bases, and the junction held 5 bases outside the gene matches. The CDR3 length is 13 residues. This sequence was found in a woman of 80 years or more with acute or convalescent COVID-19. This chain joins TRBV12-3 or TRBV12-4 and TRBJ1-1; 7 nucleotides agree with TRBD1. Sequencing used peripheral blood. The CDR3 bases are TGTGCCAGCAGTTTAGCAGGGGGCGGGCGAGCTTTCTTT. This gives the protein CASSLAGGGRAFF.